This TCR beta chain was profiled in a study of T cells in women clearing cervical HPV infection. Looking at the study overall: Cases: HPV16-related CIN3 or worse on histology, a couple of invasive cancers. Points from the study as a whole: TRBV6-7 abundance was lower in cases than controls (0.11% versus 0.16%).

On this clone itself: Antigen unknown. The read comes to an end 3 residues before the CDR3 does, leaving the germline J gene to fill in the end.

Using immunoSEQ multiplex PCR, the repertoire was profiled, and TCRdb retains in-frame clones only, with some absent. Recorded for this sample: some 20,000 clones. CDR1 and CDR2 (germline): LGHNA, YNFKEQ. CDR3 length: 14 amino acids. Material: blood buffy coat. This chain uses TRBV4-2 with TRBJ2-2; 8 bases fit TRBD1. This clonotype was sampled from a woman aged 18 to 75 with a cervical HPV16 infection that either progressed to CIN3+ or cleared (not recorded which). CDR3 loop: CASSRQGANSPLFF. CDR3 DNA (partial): TGTGCCAGCAGCCGCCAGGGGGCGAATTCACCG.